This T cell receptor (beta chain) derives from a study of circulating and synovial CD4+ cells in juvenile arthritis. A word on this clone: Its antigen is undetermined. At one end, the junction sequence differs from germline, possibly due to a read error.

Clones were sequenced by immunoSEQ multiplex PCR, and TCRdb holds only the in-frame ones, with some missing. The sample contains roughly 32,000 clones, 90% to 95% of which appear only once. Study results and caveats: Bulk blood CD4 repertoires were more diverse than these. Compared with bulk blood, circulating pathogenic-like lymphocytes shared substantially more CDR3 sequences with synovial T cells. T cell genome counts differed by at least an order of magnitude between CPL and CD4 samples.

The V gene's germline CDR1 is SGHDN and CDR2 FVKESK. This CDR3 has 14 residues. Samples derive from patients with active juvenile idiopathic arthritis. The specimen sequenced was CD4+ T cells from blood. The rearrangement uses TRBV14 and TRBJ2-1, with a possible D match to TRBD2 (5 bases). This TCR derives from a human donor with juvenile idiopathic arthritis. The CDR3 region has the DNA TGTGCCAGCAGCCAGTACCAGGTTTCGGGAAGGGAAATCTTC. Translated: CASSQYQVSGREIF.